This TCR beta chain was sequenced during a study of cytomegalovirus exposure and HLA in healthy donors. The PCR used 60 Vbeta and 13 Jbeta primers. Libraries were prepared by immunoSEQ multiplex PCR; TCRdb keeps only in-frame clonotypes and omits some of them. The sample lists approximately 87,000 clones, 65% to 90% occurring once. As regards this clone: The antigen is not known.

The CDR3 loop spans 13 amino acids. The germline V and J ends were trimmed by 3 bases and 4 bases, with 9 bases remaining between them. Germline V gene sequence: CDR1 ENHRY, CDR2 SYGVKD. Findings and caveats of the study: About 87% or about 30% of the time was how often most TCR beta V segments were productive, according to an earlier analysis.

The sample was PBMCs. The genes are TRBV10-3 and TRBJ1-2; D is ambiguous. This clonotype was sampled from a woman aged 70 to 79 in good health and CMV-seropositive. CDR3 region: CAISDPRIYGYTF. CDR3 coding DNA: TGTGCCATCAGTGATCCCAGGATCTATGGCTACACCTTC.